The 24 T cell receptor beta chains in this list originate from one sample, sequenced in a study of shared clonotypes between healthy human individuals. The repertoire was sequenced with immunoSEQ multiplex PCR; TCRdb's copy has only in-frame clones and lacks some. The sample contains 780,000 or so clones, 72% of which appear only once. Sequenced: memory CD4+ T cells sorted from blood. Indicated subset: CD45RA-negative fraction. The receptors stem from a woman under 40 in good health.

The V gene is TRBV28, the J gene TRBJ2-5, with 14 bases fitting TRBD2. The V gene end was trimmed by 3 bases and the J gene end by 5 bases; junction bases not matched to a gene: 11. CDR1 and CDR2 from the germline V gene are MDHEN and SYDVKM. The CDR3 length is 18 residues. Here the CDR3 reads CASSLPYGTSGSMETQYF. CDR3 DNA: TGTGCCAGCAGTTTGCCCTACGGGACTAGCGGGAGTATGGAGACCCAGTACTTC.

The chain couples TRBV28 to TRBJ1-4, with TRBD1 matching 7 bases. This CDR3 has 14 residues. Per the germline V gene, CDR1 is MDHEN and CDR2 is SYDVKM. The V and J ends lost 4 bases and 6 bases, in that order; junction bases with no gene match: 5. DNA of the CDR3: TGTGCCAGCAGTTCCCAGGGGGTCGATGAAAAACTGTTTTTT. This encodes CASSSQGVDEKLFF.

This chain uses TRBV5-4 with TRBJ1-4; D gene ambiguous. The CDR3 consists of 14 residues. The V end was cut by 0 bases, the J end by 4 bases, with 7 bases between. CDR1 is SGHNT and CDR2 is YYREEE in the germline V gene (reference sequence). CDR3 bases: TGTGCCAGCAGCTTGGCCGGCCGTAATGAAAAACTGTTTTTT. Translation: CASSLAGRNEKLFF.

The rearrangement joins TRBV7-2 to TRBJ1-1, with D uncertain. V was trimmed by 6 bases and J by 2 bases, leaving 13 bases between them. This CDR3 region has 14 residues. In germline, CDR1 is SGHTA, CDR2 FQGNSA. The chain's CDR3 is CASRVGRVNTEAFF. The CDR3 coding sequence is TGTGCCAGCAGGGTTGGGCGGGTTAACACTGAAGCTTTCTTT.

The chain employs TRBV5-1 and TRBJ2-1; D gene ambiguous. V dropped 1 base and J dropped 1 base, with 6 bases sitting between them. The CDR3 consists of 14 residues. Germline V gives CDR1 SGHRS, CDR2 YFSETQ. The DNA of the CDR3 is TGCGCCAGCAGCTTGCAGGAATCCTACAATGAGCAGTTCTTC. Translated, it gives CASSLQESYNEQFF.

This clone showed up just a few times. This chain connects TRBV10-3 to TRBJ1-5, with no clear D. Germline assignment: CDR1 ENHRY and CDR2 SYGVKD. V was trimmed by 2 bases and J by 4 bases, leaving 6 bases between them. The CDR3 has 13 amino acids. This CDR3 reads CAISEGPNQPQHF. CDR3 sequence (DNA): TGTGCCATCAGTGAGGGACCAAATCAGCCCCAGCATTTT.

The V gene is TRBV10-3, the J gene TRBJ2-1, with D perhaps matching TRBD2 (5 bases). V lost 3 bases and J 6 bases, leaving 12 bases between the germline ends. This CDR3 spans 14 amino acids. Germline V lookup: CDR1 ENHRY, CDR2 SYGVKD. CDR3 coding DNA: TGTGCCATCAGTGATATGACCAGCGGCAATGAGCAGTTCTTC. Its protein is CAISDMTSGNEQFF.

This clone was picked up one time. This sequence joins TRBV4-1 and TRBJ2-4, with a possible D match to TRBD2 (6 bases). V was cut by 5 bases and J by 2 bases, with 16 bases left in between. This CDR3 is built from 16 residues. The V gene's germline CDR1 is MGHRA and CDR2 YSYEKL. CDR3 residues: CASSDVLRGSKNIQYF. DNA for the CDR3: TGCGCCAGCAGCGATGTCCTTCGGGGGTCCAAAAACATTCAGTACTTC.

In its sample, this clone was seen a few times. A much larger clone differs by one base, so this may be a read error. Other DNA sequences in the sample encode the same CDR3. This CDR3 reads CASSTQRDSYNEQFF. CDR3 bases: TGTGCCAGCAGCACACAGCGGGACTCCTACAATGAGCAGTTCTTC. The chain joins TRBV7-2 to TRBJ2-1; the match to TRBD2 covers 7 bases. Germline values: CDR1 SGHTA, CDR2 FQGNSA. Losses at the gene ends were 5 bases for V and 0 bases for J; bases not matched to a gene: 4. This CDR3 is 15 amino acids long. Combining the CDR3 with reference TRBV7-2 and TRBJ2-1 gives the whole variable domain GAGVSQSPSNKVTEKGKDVELRCDPISGHTALYWYRQSLGQGLEFLIYFQGNSAPDKSGLPSDRFSAERTGGSVSTLTIQRTQQEDSAVYLCASSTQRDSYNEQFFGPGTRLTVL.

This rearrangement joins TRBV27 to TRBJ2-2; D is possibly TRBD1 or TRBD2 (5 bases each). Trimming cost V 2 bases and J 1 base, with 8 bases left between them. The germline V gene encodes CDR1 MNHEY and CDR2 SMNVEV (reference sequence). The CDR3 runs to 15 residues. CDR3 loop: CASSLTGLNTGELFF. CDR3 DNA: TGTGCCAGCAGTTTAACAGGACTGAACACCGGGGAGCTGTTTTTT.

This clone was found a few times. This rearrangement joins TRBV5-1 to TRBJ2-2, with D possibly TRBD1 on 6 matching bases. The germline V gene has CDR1 SGHRS and CDR2 YFSETQ. Trimming left V 0 bases short and J 7 bases short, with 13 bases between. The CDR3 is made up of 15 amino acids. CDR3 region: CASSLVEGVGGELFF. DNA for the CDR3: TGCGCCAGCAGCTTGGTAGAGGGGGTCGGCGGGGAGCTGTTTTTT.

V usage is TRBV28 and J usage is TRBJ2-7, with 9 bases matching TRBD2. CDR1 is MDHEN, CDR2 SYDVKM, per germline. The CDR3 extends over 19 amino acids. J gave up 2 bases and V 6 bases, and 20 bases lay outside the gene matches. The chain's CDR3 is CASRAPGAGGTERPYEQYF. For the CDR3, the DNA is TGTGCCAGCAGGGCCCCCGGGGCGGGAGGGACTGAAAGGCCCTACGAGCAGTACTTC. The whole variable domain, remainder taken from reference TRBV28 and TRBJ2-7, is DVKVTQSSRYLVKRTGEKVFLECVQDMDHENMFWYRQDPGLGLRLIYFSYDVKMKEKGDIPEGYSVSREKKERFSLILESASTNQTSMYLCASRAPGAGGTERPYEQYFGPGTRLTVT.

J is TRBJ2-2 and V is TRBV4-2; 9 nucleotides line up with TRBD2. The CDR3 totals 15 residues. J lost 5 bases, V lost 6 bases, and 7 bases had no gene match. The germline V gene has CDR1 LGHNA and CDR2 YNFKEQ. CDR3 sequence (DNA): TGTGCCAGCAGGGGGATCCTAGCGGGGACCGGGGAGCTGTTTTTT. It codes for CASRGILAGTGELFF.

On this clone: Other DNA variants within this sample encode the same CDR3. The gene calls are TRBV5-1 and TRBJ2-1; TRBD1 matches 8 bases. The CDR3 extends over 15 amino acids. The V and J ends lost 4 bases and 0 bases, in that order; junction bases with no gene match: 3. The V gene's germline CDR1 is SGHRS and CDR2 YFSETQ. CDR3 bases: TGCGCCAGCAGCCCCGGACAGGGCTCCTACAATGAGCAGTTCTTC. Translating gives CASSPGQGSYNEQFF.

The chain recombines TRBV25-1 with TRBJ2-7, with 11 bases aligning to TRBD1. Germline loops: CDR1 MGHDK, CDR2 SYGVNS. The CDR3 is made up of 17 amino acids. Unmatched junction bases numbered 13, after V lost 3 bases and J lost 6 bases. For the CDR3, the DNA is TGTGCCAGCAGTGATAACGCCCGGGACAGGGGGGTCCGCGAGCAGTACTTC. Protein product: CASSDNARDRGVREQYF.

The chain links TRBV21-1 to TRBJ2-1; the DNA was not compared with TRBD1, the D call given in the table. TRBV21-1 is a pseudogene. The CDR3 contains 16 residues. Written as DNA, the CDR3 is TGTGCCAGCAGCAAGGGCGACAGGGGGCTTGCAGCTGAGCAGTTCTTC. Its protein product is CASSKGDRGLAAEQFF.

The V gene is TRBV28, the J gene TRBJ2-1; the match to TRBD1 covers 8 bases. After removal of 6 bases from V and 7 bases from J, the junction contained 11 bases not matched to a gene. The V gene's germline CDR1 is MDHEN and CDR2 SYDVKM. The CDR3 covers 15 residues. The CDR3, as DNA: TGTGCCAGCAGCTATTCGACAGGGGCCTTAAATGAGCAGTTCTTC. It is translated as CASSYSTGALNEQFF. The complete variable domain, with remaining parts taken from reference TRBV28 and TRBJ2-1, reads DVKVTQSSRYLVKRTGEKVFLECVQDMDHENMFWYRQDPGLGLRLIYFSYDVKMKEKGDIPEGYSVSREKKERFSLILESASTNQTSMYLCASSYSTGALNEQFFGPGTRLTVL.

This sequence joins TRBV18 and TRBJ2-3; TRBD1 matches at 10 bases. The germline CDR1 and CDR2 sequences are KGHSH and LQKENI. This CDR3 spans 17 amino acids. V lost 2 bases and J lost 4; bases outside the gene matches: 9. CDR3 in amino acids: CASSPALSGTGADTQYF. DNA for the CDR3: TGTGCCAGCTCACCAGCTTTATCTGGGACAGGGGCAGATACGCAGTATTTT.

The CDR3 region is CASSHQPGQGFYTF. CDR3 DNA: TGTGCCAGCAGCCACCAACCGGGACAGGGATTTTACACCTTC. The chain is built from TRBV6-1 and TRBJ1-2, with 9 positions matching TRBD1. V lost 6 bases, J lost 11 bases, and 13 bases stayed unmatched. The germline gives CDR1 MNHNS, CDR2 SASEGT. The CDR3 extends over 14 amino acids.

V gene TRBV5-5 combines with J gene TRBJ2-7; 7 nucleotides line up with TRBD1. The CDR3 runs 13 residues. The germline V gene has CDR1 SGHKS and CDR2 YYEKEE (reference sequence). V lost 4 bases to trimming and J lost 6 bases; unmatched junction nucleotides: 7. The CDR3 DNA reads TGTGCCAGCAGCCCGGATCCAGGGGGCGAGCAGTACTTC. Its translation is CASSPDPGGEQYF.

The J gene is TRBJ1-3, the V gene TRBV6-1; possible D gene TRBD1, 5 bases. Germline CDR1 and CDR2: MNHNS and SASEGT. V shed 9 bases and J shed 0 bases, with 15 bases lying between them. The CDR3 runs 15 residues. CDR3 DNA: TGTGCCAGTCTTTTAGGGACGATCTCTGGAAACACCATATATTTT. Protein: CASLLGTISGNTIYF.

The chain has TRBV5-1 and TRBJ2-1; 13 bases are a match to TRBD2. The length of the CDR3 is 15 residues. CDR1 and CDR2 (germline): SGHRS, YFSETQ. V was clipped by 6 bases and J by 4 bases; unmatched bases: 4. CDR3 bases: TGCGCCAGCACACTAGCGGGAGGGGGATACAATGAGCAGTTCTTC. Protein product: CASTLAGGGYNEQFF.

The V and J genes are TRBV6-5 and TRBJ1-2, with D possibly TRBD1 on 6 matching bases. The V gene's germline CDR1 is MNHEY and CDR2 SVGAGI. Trimming took 6 bases from V and 4 from J, leaving 15 bases between them. This CDR3 spans 14 amino acids. The CDR3: CASRHRDTAYGYTF. In nucleotides, the CDR3 is TGTGCCAGCAGGCACCGGGACACCGCCTATGGCTACACCTTC.

The table lists this clone with a few counts. The same CDR3 arises from other DNA sequences in this sample as well. The J gene is TRBJ2-7, the V gene TRBV6-1; D is possibly TRBD2 (6 bases). The germline V gene encodes CDR1 MNHNS and CDR2 SASEGT. V dropped 8 bases and J dropped 5 bases, with 7 bases sitting between them. CDR3 length: 10 amino acids. The CDR3 nucleotides are TGTGCCAGCGGCGGGGACGAGCAGTACTTC. Amino acid sequence: CASGGDEQYF.